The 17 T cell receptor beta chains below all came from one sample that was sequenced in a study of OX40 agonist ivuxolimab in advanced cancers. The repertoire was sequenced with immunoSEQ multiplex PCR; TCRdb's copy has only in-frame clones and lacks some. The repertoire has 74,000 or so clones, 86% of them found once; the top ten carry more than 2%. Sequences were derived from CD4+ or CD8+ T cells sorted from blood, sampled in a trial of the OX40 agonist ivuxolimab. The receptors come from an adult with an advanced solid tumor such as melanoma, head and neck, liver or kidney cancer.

The CDR3 DNA sequence: TGTGCCAGCAGCTTAGTTGGGTTCTTC. Its protein product is CASSLVGFF. The genes are TRBV7-9 and TRBJ2-1; no clear D gene. The CDR3 consists of 9 residues. Between the trimmed V and J ends, which lost 1 base and 15 bases, there was a span of 4 bases. Germline values: CDR1 SEHNR, CDR2 FQNEAQ (reference sequence).

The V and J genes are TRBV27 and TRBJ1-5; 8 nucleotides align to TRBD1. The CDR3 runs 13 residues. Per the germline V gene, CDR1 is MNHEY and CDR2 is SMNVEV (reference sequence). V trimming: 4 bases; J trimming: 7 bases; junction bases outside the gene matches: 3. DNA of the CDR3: TGTGCCAGCAGTTCAGGGGGCGGGCAGCCCCAGCATTTT. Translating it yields CASSSGGGQPQHF.

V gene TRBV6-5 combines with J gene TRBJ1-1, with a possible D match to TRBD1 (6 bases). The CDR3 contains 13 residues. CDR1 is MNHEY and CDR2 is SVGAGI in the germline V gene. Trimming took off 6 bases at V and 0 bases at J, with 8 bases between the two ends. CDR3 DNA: TGTGCCAGCAGAGACAGGCTGAACACTGAAGCTTTCTTT. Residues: CASRDRLNTEAFF.

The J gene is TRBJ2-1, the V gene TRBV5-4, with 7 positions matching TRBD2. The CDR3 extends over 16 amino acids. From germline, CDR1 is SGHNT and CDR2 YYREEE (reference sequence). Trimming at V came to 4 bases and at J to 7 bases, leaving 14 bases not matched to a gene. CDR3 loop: CASSARLAQRGNEQFF. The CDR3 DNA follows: TGTGCCAGCAGCGCCAGACTAGCTCAAAGGGGTAATGAGCAGTTCTTC.

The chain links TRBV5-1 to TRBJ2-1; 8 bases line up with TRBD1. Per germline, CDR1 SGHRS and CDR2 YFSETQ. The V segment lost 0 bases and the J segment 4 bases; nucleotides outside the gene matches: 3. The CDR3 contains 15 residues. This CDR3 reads CASSLAQGAYNEQFF. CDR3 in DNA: TGCGCCAGCAGCTTGGCCCAGGGGGCATACAATGAGCAGTTCTTC. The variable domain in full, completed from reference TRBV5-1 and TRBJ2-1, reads KAGVTQTPRYLIKTRGQQVTLSCSPISGHRSVSWYQQTPGQGLQFLFEYFSETQRNKGNFPGRFSGRQFSNSRSEMNVSTLELGDSALYLCASSLAQGAYNEQFFGPGTRLTVL.

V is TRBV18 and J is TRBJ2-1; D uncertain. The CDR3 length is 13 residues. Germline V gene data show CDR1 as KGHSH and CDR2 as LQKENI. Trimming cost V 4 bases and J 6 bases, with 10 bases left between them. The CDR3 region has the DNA TGTGCCAGCTCACACTTGTACGGCAATGAGCAGTTCTTC. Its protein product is CASSHLYGNEQFF.

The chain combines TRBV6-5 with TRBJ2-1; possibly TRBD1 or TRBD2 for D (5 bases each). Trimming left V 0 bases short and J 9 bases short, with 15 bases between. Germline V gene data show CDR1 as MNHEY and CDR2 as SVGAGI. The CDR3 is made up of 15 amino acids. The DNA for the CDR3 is TGTGCCAGCAGTTACTCGGGACCGAGAAGGGTTGAGCAGTTCTTC. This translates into CASSYSGPRRVEQFF.

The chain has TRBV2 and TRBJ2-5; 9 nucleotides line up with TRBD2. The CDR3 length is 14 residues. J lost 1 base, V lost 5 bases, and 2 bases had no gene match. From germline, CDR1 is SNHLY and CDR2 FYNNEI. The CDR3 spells CASSKTSGQETQYF. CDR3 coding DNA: TGTGCCAGCAGTAAGACTAGCGGCCAAGAGACCCAGTACTTC. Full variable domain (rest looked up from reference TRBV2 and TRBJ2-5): EPEVTQTPSHQVTQMGQEVILRCVPISNHLYFYWYRQILGQKVEFLVSFYNNEISEKSEIFDDQFSVERPDGSNFTLKIRSTKLEDSAMYFCASSKTSGQETQYFGPGTRLLVL.

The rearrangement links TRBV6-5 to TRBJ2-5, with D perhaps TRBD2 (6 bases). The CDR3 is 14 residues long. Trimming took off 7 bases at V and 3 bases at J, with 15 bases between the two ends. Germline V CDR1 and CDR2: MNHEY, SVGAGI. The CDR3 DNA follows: TGTGCCAGCAATAACCCGGGGGAAAAAGAGACCCAGTACTTC. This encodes CASNNPGEKETQYF.

The DNA for the CDR3 is TGTGCCAGCAGCCAACGGGCAACAGCTAGCACAGATACGCAGTATTTT. It encodes CASSQRATASTDTQYF. This rearrangement joins TRBV14 to TRBJ2-3; no clear D. The CDR3 is 16 amino acids. Germline CDR1 SGHDN, CDR2 FVKESK. V was cut by 2 bases and J by 0 bases, with 12 bases left in between.

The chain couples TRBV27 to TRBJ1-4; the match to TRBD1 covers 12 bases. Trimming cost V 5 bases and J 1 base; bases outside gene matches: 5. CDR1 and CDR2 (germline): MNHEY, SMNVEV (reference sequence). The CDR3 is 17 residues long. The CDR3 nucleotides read TGTGCCAGCAGTGACCGGGACAGGGGGCTAACTAATGAAAAACTGTTTTTT. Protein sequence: CASSDRDRGLTNEKLFF.

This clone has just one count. CDR3 coding DNA: TGTGCCACCAGCAGAGATCGGGGCGAGCAGTACTTC. Its translation is CATSRDRGEQYF. The rearrangement joins TRBV15 to TRBJ2-7; perhaps TRBD2 as D (5 bases). The V end was cut by 0 bases, the J end by 6 bases, with 6 bases between. Germline V CDR1 and CDR2: LNHNV, YYDKDF (reference sequence). This CDR3 region has 12 residues.

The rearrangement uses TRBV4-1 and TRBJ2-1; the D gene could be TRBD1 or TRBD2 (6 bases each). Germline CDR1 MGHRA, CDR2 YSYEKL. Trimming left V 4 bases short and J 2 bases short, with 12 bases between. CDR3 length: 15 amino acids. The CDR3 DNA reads TGCGCCAGCAGCCCCCACGGGGGCGCCTACAATGAGCAGTTCTTC. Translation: CASSPHGGAYNEQFF.

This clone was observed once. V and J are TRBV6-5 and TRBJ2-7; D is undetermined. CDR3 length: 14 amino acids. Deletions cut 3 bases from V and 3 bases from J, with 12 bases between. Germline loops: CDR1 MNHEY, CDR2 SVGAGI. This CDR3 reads CASSYIGVNYEQYF. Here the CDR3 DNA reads TGTGCCAGCAGTTATATCGGAGTAAACTACGAGCAGTACTTC.

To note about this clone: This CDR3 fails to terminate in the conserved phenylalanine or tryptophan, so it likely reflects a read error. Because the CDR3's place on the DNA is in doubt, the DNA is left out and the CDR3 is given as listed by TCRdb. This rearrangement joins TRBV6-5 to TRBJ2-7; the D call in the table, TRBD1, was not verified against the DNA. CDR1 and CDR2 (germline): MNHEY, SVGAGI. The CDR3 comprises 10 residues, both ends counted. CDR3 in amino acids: CASLTAGHRS.

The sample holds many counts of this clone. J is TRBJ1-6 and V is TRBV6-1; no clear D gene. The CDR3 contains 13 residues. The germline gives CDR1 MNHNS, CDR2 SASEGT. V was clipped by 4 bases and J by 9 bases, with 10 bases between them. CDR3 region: CASSVEFGSPLHF. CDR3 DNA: TGTGCCAGCAGTGTTGAATTTGGTTCACCCCTCCACTTT.

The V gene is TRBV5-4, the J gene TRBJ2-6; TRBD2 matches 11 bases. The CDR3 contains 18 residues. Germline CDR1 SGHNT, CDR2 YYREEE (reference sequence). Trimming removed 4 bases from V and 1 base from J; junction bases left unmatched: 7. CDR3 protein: CASSAPLAGGSGANVLTF. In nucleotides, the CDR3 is TGTGCCAGCAGCGCCCCCCTAGCGGGAGGATCTGGGGCCAACGTCCTGACTTTC.